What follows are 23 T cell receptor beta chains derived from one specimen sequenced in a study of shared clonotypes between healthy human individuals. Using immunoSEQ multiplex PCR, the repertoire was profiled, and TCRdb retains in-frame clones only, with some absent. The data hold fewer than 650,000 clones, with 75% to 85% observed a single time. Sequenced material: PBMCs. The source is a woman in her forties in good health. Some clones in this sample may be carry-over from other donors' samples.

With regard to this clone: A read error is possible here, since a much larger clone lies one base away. In DNA, the CDR3 is TGTGCCAGCACCCCCTCCGGCCCAGGCAATCCACCCCTCCACTTT. This codes for CASTPSGPGNPPLHF. V is TRBV6-5 and J is TRBJ1-6; D is ambiguous. The CDR3 is 15 amino acids. From germline, CDR1 is MNHEY and CDR2 SVGAGI. Between the trimmed V and J ends, which lost 7 bases and 11 bases, there was a span of 21 bases.

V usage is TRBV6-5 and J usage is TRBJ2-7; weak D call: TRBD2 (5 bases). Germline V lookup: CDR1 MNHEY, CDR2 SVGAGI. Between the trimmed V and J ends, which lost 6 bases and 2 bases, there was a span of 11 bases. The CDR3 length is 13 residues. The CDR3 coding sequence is TGTGCCAGCAGGGACCCCGGGACCTACGAGCAGTACTTC. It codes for CASRDPGTYEQYF.

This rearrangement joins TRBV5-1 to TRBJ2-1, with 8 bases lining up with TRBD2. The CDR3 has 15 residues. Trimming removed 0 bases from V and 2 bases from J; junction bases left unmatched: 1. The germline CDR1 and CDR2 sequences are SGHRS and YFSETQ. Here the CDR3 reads CASSLDGRAYNEQFF. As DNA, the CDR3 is TGCGCCAGCAGCTTGGACGGGAGGGCCTACAATGAGCAGTTCTTC.

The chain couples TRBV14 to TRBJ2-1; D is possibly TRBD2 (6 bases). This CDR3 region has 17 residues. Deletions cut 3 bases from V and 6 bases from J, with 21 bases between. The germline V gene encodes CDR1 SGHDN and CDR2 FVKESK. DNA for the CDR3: TGTGCCAGCAGCCAGGAATCTCTAGCGTGGGGACTCAATGAGCAGTTCTTC. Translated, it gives CASSQESLAWGLNEQFF.

The CDR3 protein is CASSLLGQGAGEKLFF. CDR3 nucleotides: TGTGCCAGCAGCTTGTTGGGACAGGGGGCAGGAGAAAAACTGTTTTTT. The rearrangement joins TRBV11-2 to TRBJ1-4, with 12 bases aligning to TRBD1. Germline CDR1 SGHAT, CDR2 FQNNGV. V shed 3 bases, J shed 8 bases, and the junction held 7 bases outside the gene matches. The CDR3 has 16 amino acids.

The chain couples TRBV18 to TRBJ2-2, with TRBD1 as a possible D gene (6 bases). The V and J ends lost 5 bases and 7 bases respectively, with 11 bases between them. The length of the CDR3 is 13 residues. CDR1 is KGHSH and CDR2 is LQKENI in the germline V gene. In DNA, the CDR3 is TGTGCCAGCTCAGGGGACATTGGCGGGGAGCTGTTTTTT. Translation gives CASSGDIGGELFF.

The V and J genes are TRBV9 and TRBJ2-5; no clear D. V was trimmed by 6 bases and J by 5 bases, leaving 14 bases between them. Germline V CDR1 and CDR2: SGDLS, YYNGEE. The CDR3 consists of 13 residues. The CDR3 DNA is TGTGCCAGCAACCGTTTCCCGGATGAGACCCAGTACTTC. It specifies CASNRFPDETQYF.

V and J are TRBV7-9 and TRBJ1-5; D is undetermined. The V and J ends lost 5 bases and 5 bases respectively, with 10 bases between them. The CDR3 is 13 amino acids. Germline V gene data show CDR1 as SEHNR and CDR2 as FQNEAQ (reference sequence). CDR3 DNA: TGTGCCAGCAGCCCAACCGGCGATCAGCCCCAGCATTTT. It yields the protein CASSPTGDQPQHF.

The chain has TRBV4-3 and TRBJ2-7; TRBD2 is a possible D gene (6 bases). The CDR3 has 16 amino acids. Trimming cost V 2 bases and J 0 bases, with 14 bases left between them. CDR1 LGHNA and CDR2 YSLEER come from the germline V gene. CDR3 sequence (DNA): TGCGCCAGCAGCCAAACTAGCTTGTCGAGCTCCTACGAGCAGTACTTC. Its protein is CASSQTSLSSSYEQYF.

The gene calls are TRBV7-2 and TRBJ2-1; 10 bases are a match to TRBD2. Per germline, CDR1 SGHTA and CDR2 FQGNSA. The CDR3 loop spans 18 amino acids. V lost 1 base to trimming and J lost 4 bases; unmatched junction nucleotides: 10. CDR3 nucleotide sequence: TGTGCCAGCAGCTTAGTTCCTAGCGGGAGTGCGGGGTACAATGAGCAGTTCTTC. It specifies CASSLVPSGSAGYNEQFF.

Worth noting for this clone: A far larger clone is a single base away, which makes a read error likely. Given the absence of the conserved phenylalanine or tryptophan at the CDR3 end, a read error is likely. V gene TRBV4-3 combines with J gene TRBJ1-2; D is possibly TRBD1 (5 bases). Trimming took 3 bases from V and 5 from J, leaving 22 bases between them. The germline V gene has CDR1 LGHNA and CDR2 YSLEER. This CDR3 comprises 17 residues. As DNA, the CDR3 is TGCGCCAGCAGCCACATCCCGACGGGGGTCATGGGGTATGGCTACACCCTC. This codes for CASSHIPTGVMGYGYTL.

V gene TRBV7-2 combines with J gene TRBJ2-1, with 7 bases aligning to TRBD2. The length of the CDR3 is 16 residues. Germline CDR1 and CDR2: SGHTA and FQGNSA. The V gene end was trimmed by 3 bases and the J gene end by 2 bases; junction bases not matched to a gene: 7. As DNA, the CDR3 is TGTGCCAGCAGCTTGACTAGCAGCCTTACCTACAATGAGCAGTTCTTC. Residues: CASSLTSSLTYNEQFF.

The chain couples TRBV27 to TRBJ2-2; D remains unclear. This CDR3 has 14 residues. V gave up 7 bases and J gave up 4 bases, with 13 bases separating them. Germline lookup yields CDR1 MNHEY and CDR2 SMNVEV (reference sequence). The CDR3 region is CASTTTFGTGELFF. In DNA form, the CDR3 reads TGTGCCAGCACTACAACTTTTGGCACCGGGGAGCTGTTTTTT.

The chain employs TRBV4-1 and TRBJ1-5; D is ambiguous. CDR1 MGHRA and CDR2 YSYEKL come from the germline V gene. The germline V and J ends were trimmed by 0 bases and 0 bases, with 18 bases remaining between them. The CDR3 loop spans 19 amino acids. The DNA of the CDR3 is TGCGCCAGCAGCCAAGATCGGTCCCCTTGGCAGGTTAGCAATCAGCCCCAGCATTTT. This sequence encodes CASSQDRSPWQVSNQPQHF.

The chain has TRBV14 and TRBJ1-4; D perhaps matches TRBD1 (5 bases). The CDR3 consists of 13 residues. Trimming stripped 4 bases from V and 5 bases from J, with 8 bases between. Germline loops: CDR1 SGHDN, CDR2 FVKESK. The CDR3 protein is CASSRDLNEKLFF. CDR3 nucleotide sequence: TGTGCCAGCAGCCGGGACTTGAATGAAAAACTGTTTTTT.

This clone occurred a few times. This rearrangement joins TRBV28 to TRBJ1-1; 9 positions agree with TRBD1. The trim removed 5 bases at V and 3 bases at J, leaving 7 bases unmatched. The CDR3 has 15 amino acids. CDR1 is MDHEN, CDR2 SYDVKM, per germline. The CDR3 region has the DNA TGTGCCAGCAGTCCTCCGGGACAGGGACACACTGAAGCTTTCTTT. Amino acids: CASSPPGQGHTEAFF.

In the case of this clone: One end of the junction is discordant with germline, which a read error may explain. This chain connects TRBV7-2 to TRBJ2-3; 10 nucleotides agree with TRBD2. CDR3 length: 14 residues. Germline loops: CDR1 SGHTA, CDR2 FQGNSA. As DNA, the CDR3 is TGTGCCAGCAGCTTACAGCGGGTCGGGAGCGGGAGGGTATTT. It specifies CASSLQRVGSGRVF.

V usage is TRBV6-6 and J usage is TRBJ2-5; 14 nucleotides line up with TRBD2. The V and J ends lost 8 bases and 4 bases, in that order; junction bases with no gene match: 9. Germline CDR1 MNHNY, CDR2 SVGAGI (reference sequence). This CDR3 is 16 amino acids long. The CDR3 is CASGGVTSGRGETQYF. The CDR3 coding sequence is TGTGCCAGCGGGGGTGTGACTAGCGGGAGGGGAGAGACCCAGTACTTC.

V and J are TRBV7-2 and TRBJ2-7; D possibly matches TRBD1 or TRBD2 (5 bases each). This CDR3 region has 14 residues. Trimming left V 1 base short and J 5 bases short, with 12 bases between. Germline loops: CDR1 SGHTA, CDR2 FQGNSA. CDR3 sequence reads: CASSLDGLGDEQYF. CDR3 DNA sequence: TGTGCCAGCAGCTTAGACGGTTTGGGGGACGAGCAGTACTTC. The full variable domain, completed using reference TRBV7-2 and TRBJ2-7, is GAGVSQSPSNKVTEKGKDVELRCDPISGHTALYWYRQSLGQGLEFLIYFQGNSAPDKSGLPSDRFSAERTGGSVSTLTIQRTQQEDSAVYLCASSLDGLGDEQYFGPGTRLTVT.

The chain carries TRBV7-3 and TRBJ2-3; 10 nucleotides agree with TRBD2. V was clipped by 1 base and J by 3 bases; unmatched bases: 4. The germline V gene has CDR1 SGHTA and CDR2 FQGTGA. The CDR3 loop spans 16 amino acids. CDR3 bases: TGTGCCAGCAGCTTAAACCCTAGCGGGAGTACAGATACGCAGTATTTT. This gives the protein CASSLNPSGSTDTQYF.

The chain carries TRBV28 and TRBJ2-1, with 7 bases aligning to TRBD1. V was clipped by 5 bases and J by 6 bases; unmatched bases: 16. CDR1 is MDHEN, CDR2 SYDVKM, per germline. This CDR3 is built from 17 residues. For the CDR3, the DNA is TGTGCCAGCAGTCAAGCCTCCGGGACAGCGACGAGCAATGAGCAGTTCTTC. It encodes CASSQASGTATSNEQFF.

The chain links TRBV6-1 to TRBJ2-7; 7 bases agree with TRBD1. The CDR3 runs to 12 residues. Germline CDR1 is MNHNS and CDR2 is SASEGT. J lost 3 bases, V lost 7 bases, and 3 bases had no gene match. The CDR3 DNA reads TGTGCCAGCAAGGACAGGAACTACGAGCAGTACTTC. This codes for CASKDRNYEQYF.

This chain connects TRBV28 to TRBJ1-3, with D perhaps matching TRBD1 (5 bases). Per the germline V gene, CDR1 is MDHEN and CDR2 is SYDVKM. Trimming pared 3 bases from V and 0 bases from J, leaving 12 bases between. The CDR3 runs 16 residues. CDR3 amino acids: CASSFSLGGSGNTIYF. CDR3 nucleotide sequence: TGTGCCAGCAGTTTCTCCCTTGGGGGCTCTGGAAACACCATATATTTT.